This TCR beta chain stems from a study of blood T cell repertoires in COVID-19. Authors' processing steps: The assay estimated nucleated cells by amplifying reference gene primers. Profiled with immunoSEQ multiplex PCR; TCRdb holds only in-frame clones, not every one. V and J calls and clone size are those listed in that table; D and trimming were worked out from the DNA. This sample has some 45,000 clones, with about 88% found just once. This CDR3 contains 12 residues. In germline, CDR1 is SEHNR, CDR2 FQNEAQ (reference sequence). V gave up 5 bases and J gave up 6 bases, with 11 bases separating them.

Sequences were obtained from peripheral blood. This chain uses TRBV7-9 with TRBJ2-7; D is unresolved. The receptor was isolated from a human donor in a cohort sampled during active COVID-19. CDR3 in amino acids: CASSQRSAEQYF. The CDR3, as DNA: TGTGCCAGCAGCCAGAGGTCCGCCGAGCAGTACTTC. The complete variable domain, with remaining parts taken from reference TRBV7-9 and TRBJ2-7, reads DTGVSQNPRHKITKRGQNVTFRCDPISEHNRLYWYRQTLGQGPEFLTYFQNEAQLEKSRLLSDRFSAERPKGSFSTLEIQRTEQGDSAMYLCASSQRSAEQYFGPGTRLTVT.